The source of this TCR beta chain is a study of T-cell reconstitution after alpha-beta-depleted transplantation in children. Study outcomes and limitations: Expanded graft clones numbering several hundred reportedly gave rise to alpha-beta T cells about two months after transplant.

The V gene lost 5 bases and the J gene lost 0 bases, with 14 bases spanning the gap. The CDR3 is made up of 16 amino acids. CDR1 is SGHTA and CDR2 is FQGNSA in the germline V gene. Note on this clonotype: The antigen remains undetermined.

Preparation of the TCRbeta library was carried out with unique molecular identifiers. Via MiXCR, TCRdb re-called the PCR reads, giving one row per CDR3 protein. The table includes around 440,000 distinct CDR3 sequences, 16% detected once. The starting material was PBMCs, mostly from graft donor cells, obtained 360 days after TCRalphabeta/CD19-depleted stem cell transplant. The genes are TRBV7-2 and TRBJ2-1; D gene unclear. This TCR was sampled from a boy in the first two years of life who had a stem cell transplant for Wiskott-Aldrich syndrome, so the T cells may come from the graft donor. Here the CDR3 reads CASSPHTRVSYNEQFF. The DNA of the CDR3 is TGTGCCAGCAGCCCCCACACAAGGGTCTCCTACAATGAGCAGTTCTTC.